This T cell receptor (beta chain) was observed in a study of read filtering for tumor transcriptome and immune sequencing. The overall study: RNA-seq yielded only about 85 to 1273 TCR reads, IR-seq about 3.5 to 11 million. Study results and limitations: RNA-seq captured clonotypes less deeply and reliably than IR-seq. Dropping single-read clonotypes raised IR-seq and RNA-seq shared-clonotype correlation.

From around 440 ng of RNA, a library with molecular barcoded alpha/delta and beta/gamma adaptors was made. TCRdb redid the calling of the reads with MiXCR, one entry per CDR3 protein. Of about 23,000 distinct CDR3 sequences in the sample, roughly an eighth were seen once. Germline assignment: CDR1 DFQATT and CDR2 SNEGSKA (reference sequence). CDR3 length: 11 amino acids. V lost 6 bases and J lost 5, with 10 bases in between. This clonotype was seen ten or more times. The target antigen is unknown. Input material: a population of CD138-negative cells sorted from bone marrow. This receptor was obtained from a donor aged 40 or over with multiple myeloma. J is TRBJ2-5 and V is TRBV20-1; D unclear. This chain's CDR3 is CSAKNQETQYF. The CDR3 region has the DNA TGCAGTGCGAAAAATCAGGAGACCCAGTACTTC.